What follows are 28 T cell receptor beta chains derived from one specimen sequenced in a study of OX40 agonist ivuxolimab in advanced cancers. Libraries were prepared by immunoSEQ multiplex PCR; TCRdb keeps only in-frame clonotypes and omits some of them. The table has some 81,000 clones, approximately 86% seen once. The sample was CD4+ or CD8+ T cells sorted from blood, taken in a trial of the OX40 agonist ivuxolimab. These receptors came from an adult with an advanced solid tumor such as melanoma, head and neck, liver or kidney cancer.

This chain joins TRBV5-1 and TRBJ2-7; 9 bases map to TRBD1. The ends lost 8 bases at V and 2 bases at J; junction bases unmatched: 8. The germline V gene has CDR1 SGHRS and CDR2 YFSETQ. The CDR3 is 14 amino acids. DNA for the CDR3: TGCGCCAGTAGGACAGGGGCCCAAACCTACGAGCAGTACTTC. This translates into CASRTGAQTYEQYF.

The rearrangement links TRBV28 to TRBJ2-5; D is uncertain. The CDR3 has 13 residues. Germline values: CDR1 MDHEN, CDR2 SYDVKM. V was clipped by 2 bases and J by 5 bases, with 9 bases between them. The CDR3 DNA follows: TGTGCCAGCAGTTTAGACTGGTCGGAGACCCAGTACTTC. Residues: CASSLDWSETQYF.

The rearrangement links TRBV5-1 to TRBJ2-5; TRBD2 matches 11 bases. Germline V gene lookup returns CDR1 SGHRS and CDR2 YFSETQ. Germline trimming cut 1 base from V and 2 bases from J; bases unmatched to any gene: 7. The CDR3 covers 17 residues. Written as DNA, the CDR3 is TGCGCCAGCAGCTTGAGGCTAGCGGGGGGTTATCAAGAGACCCAGTACTTC. This sequence encodes CASSLRLAGGYQETQYF.

The chain combines TRBV25-1 with TRBJ2-3, with 15 bases lining up with TRBD2. CDR1 MGHDK and CDR2 SYGVNS come from the germline V gene. The CDR3 covers 17 residues. V dropped 6 bases and J dropped 5; count of bases not matched to a gene: 9. As DNA, the CDR3 is TGTGCCAGCAGCCGGACTAGCGGGGGGGCTCGAGGAGATACGCAGTATTTT. Its translation: CASSRTSGGARGDTQYF.

This clone has just one count. This chain connects TRBV7-2 to TRBJ2-7, with 8 nucleotides matching TRBD1. J lost 3 bases, V lost 3 bases, and 4 bases had no gene match. The CDR3 covers 14 residues. In germline, CDR1 is SGHTA, CDR2 FQGNSA. CDR3 coding DNA: TGTGCCAGCAGCTTTGGACAGGGTGTCTACGAGCAGTACTTC. Its protein product is CASSFGQGVYEQYF. Full variable domain (remainder filled in from reference TRBV7-2 and TRBJ2-7): GAGVSQSPSNKVTEKGKDVELRCDPISGHTALYWYRQSLGQGLEFLIYFQGNSAPDKSGLPSDRFSAERTGGSVSTLTIQRTQQEDSAVYLCASSFGQGVYEQYFGPGTRLTVT.

V gene TRBV5-5 combines with J gene TRBJ1-3; 7 bases are shared with TRBD1. The CDR3 is 14 amino acids. J lost 2 bases, V lost 2 bases, and 1 base had no gene match. Looked up from germline, CDR1 is SGHKS and CDR2 is YYEKEE (reference sequence). The CDR3: CASSFDRAGNTIYF. CDR3 in DNA: TGTGCCAGCAGCTTTGACAGGGCTGGAAACACCATATATTTT. Based on the CDR3 plus reference TRBV5-5 and TRBJ1-3, the full variable domain is DAGVTQSPTHLIKTRGQQVTLRCSPISGHKSVSWYQQVLGQGPQFIFQYYEKEERGRGNFPDRFSARQFPNYSSELNVNALLLGDSALYLCASSFDRAGNTIYFGEGSWLTVV.

The chain has TRBV29-1 and TRBJ2-5; the match to TRBD1 covers 8 bases. Near its end, the DNA agrees better with TRBJ2-7, so the J call may be wrong. The CDR3 runs to 13 residues. CDR1 and CDR2 from the germline V gene are SQVTM and ANQGSEA. CDR3 region: CSVSRTGSYEQYF. CDR3 sequence (DNA): TGCAGCGTTTCCAGGACAGGGTCATACGAGCAGTACTTC.

The chain carries TRBV28 and TRBJ1-5, with 7 positions matching TRBD1. This CDR3 is 16 amino acids long. The ends lost 4 bases at V and 5 bases at J; junction bases unmatched: 11. Germline CDR1 MDHEN, CDR2 SYDVKM. CDR3: CASSSLQGGPDQPQHF. DNA of the CDR3: TGTGCCAGCAGTTCGCTCCAAGGGGGCCCTGATCAGCCCCAGCATTTT.

This clone occurred once. Its ends do not fully match the called genes, so a read error is possible. Other DNA sequences within the sample encode an identical CDR3. The gene calls are TRBV19 and TRBJ1-2; no reliable D call. This CDR3 is built from 15 residues. Germline CDR1 and CDR2: LNHDA and SQIVND (reference sequence). The CDR3 protein is CASSIWLGSDYGYTF. The CDR3 coding sequence is TGTGCCAGTAGTATCTGGTTGGGCTCCGACTATGGTTACACCTTC. The variable domain in full, completed from reference TRBV19 and TRBJ1-2, reads DGGITQSPKYLFRKEGQNVTLSCEQNLNHDAMYWYRQDPGQGLRLIYYSQIVNDFQKGDIAEGYSVSREKKESFPLTVTSAQKNPTAFYLCASSIWLGSDYGYTFGSGTRLTVV.

This chain uses TRBV10-3 with TRBJ1-2, with 7 bases matching TRBD1. V lost 7 bases, J lost 3 bases, and 5 bases stayed unmatched. This CDR3 is 13 amino acids long. CDR1 and CDR2 from the germline V gene are ENHRY and SYGVKD. The chain's CDR3 is CAITEGADYGYTF. The CDR3 DNA sequence: TGTGCCATCACGGAGGGGGCGGACTATGGCTACACCTTC.

This chain uses TRBV28 with TRBJ1-2, with D perhaps TRBD1 (6 bases). Germline V gene lookup returns CDR1 MDHEN and CDR2 SYDVKM. CDR3 length: 13 amino acids. V shed 8 bases and J shed 3 bases, with 13 bases lying between them. CDR3 in amino acids: CASAAQGHYGYTF. CDR3 DNA sequence: TGTGCCAGCGCCGCGCAGGGGCACTATGGCTACACCTTC.

The chain has TRBV7-2 and TRBJ2-5; D call uncertain. The CDR3 extends over 13 amino acids. The V gene's germline CDR1 is SGHTA and CDR2 FQGNSA. The V gene lost 2 bases and the J gene lost 3 bases, with 7 bases spanning the gap. DNA for the CDR3: TGTGCCAGCAGCTTAAGCGAGGAAGAGACCCAGTACTTC. Its protein product is CASSLSEEETQYF.

The genes are TRBV11-2 and TRBJ2-1, with D unresolved. V was pared by 0 bases and J by 7 bases, with 13 bases between. The germline gives CDR1 SGHAT, CDR2 FQNNGV. The CDR3 extends over 15 amino acids. The CDR3 bases are TGTGCCAGCAGCTTAGAGGCAGGCTCTTTTAATGAGCAGTTCTTC. Translation gives CASSLEAGSFNEQFF.

The chain carries TRBV6-6 and TRBJ1-1; 8 bases line up with TRBD1. The V gene's germline CDR1 is MNHNY and CDR2 SVGAGI (reference sequence). This CDR3 comprises 15 residues. The V and J ends lost 0 bases and 1 base, in that order; junction bases with no gene match: 1. The CDR3 loop reads CASSYSGQGNTEAFF. The DNA of the CDR3 is TGTGCCAGCAGTTACTCCGGACAGGGGAACACTGAAGCTTTCTTT.

This clone was recorded once. J is TRBJ2-7 and V is TRBV7-2; 7 nucleotides align to TRBD1. The CDR3 is 13 residues long. The J segment lost 3 bases and the V segment lost 5 bases, leaving 4 bases of the junction unmatched. CDR1 SGHTA and CDR2 FQGNSA come from the germline V gene. In DNA, the CDR3 is TGTGCCAGCAGCCCGACAGGGTTCTACGAGCAGTACTTC. Translation gives CASSPTGFYEQYF.

The chain employs TRBV27 and TRBJ2-1; TRBD1 agrees at 8 bases. CDR1 MNHEY and CDR2 SMNVEV come from the germline V gene (reference sequence). The CDR3 covers 14 residues. With 4 bases clipped from V and 10 bases from J, the junction kept 9 bases outside the gene matches. The DNA for the CDR3 is TGTGCCAGCAGTTCCGGACAGGGAAAAGGGGAGCAGTTCTTC. As protein: CASSSGQGKGEQFF.

The V call is TRBV5-6, the J call TRBJ2-2, with D hard to call. V was pared by 3 bases and J by 5 bases, with 8 bases between. The CDR3 covers 13 residues. The germline gives CDR1 SGHDT, CDR2 YYEEEE. The DNA of the CDR3 is TGTGCCAGCAGCTCCTTTATGACCGGGGAGCTGTTTTTT. Translating it yields CASSSFMTGELFF.

The chain couples TRBV9 to TRBJ2-2; the D is unclear. This CDR3 is 16 amino acids long. Between the trimmed V and J ends, which lost 0 bases and 3 bases, there was a span of 12 bases. From germline, CDR1 is SGDLS and CDR2 YYNGEE. The CDR3 here is CASSVGDSGDTGELFF. CDR3 DNA: TGTGCCAGCAGCGTAGGGGATAGTGGCGACACCGGGGAGCTGTTTTTT.

The rearrangement uses TRBV4-1 and TRBJ1-1, with D uncertain. The CDR3 length is 15 residues. The V and J ends lost 1 base and 2 bases respectively, with 11 bases between them. Germline CDR1 is MGHRA and CDR2 is YSYEKL. The CDR3 here is CASSQVLRANTEAFF. The CDR3 nucleotides are TGCGCCAGCAGCCAAGTATTGCGCGCTAACACTGAAGCTTTCTTT.

The chain employs TRBV10-2 and TRBJ2-5; perhaps D is TRBD1 or TRBD2 (5 bases each). Judging by the DNA end, TRBJ2-7 fits better; the J call may be wrong. The CDR3 covers 13 residues. Germline V gene sequence: CDR1 WSHSY, CDR2 SAAADI. The CDR3 reads CASSDRGTYEQYF. CDR3 DNA: TGCGCCAGCAGTGATCGGGGCACCTACGAGCAGTACTTC.

This clone is a singleton in its sample. The V and J genes are TRBV4-1 and TRBJ1-4; no clear D. Germline lookup yields CDR1 MGHRA and CDR2 YSYEKL. The CDR3 length is 18 residues. V shed 0 bases and J shed 0 bases, with 14 bases lying between them. CDR3 sequence: CASSQDGETPTTNEKLFF. The DNA for the CDR3 is TGCGCCAGCAGCCAAGATGGGGAAACTCCGACAACTAATGAAAAACTGTTTTTT.

The gene calls are TRBV28 and TRBJ2-5, with TRBD1 as a possible D gene (5 bases). Trimming took off 7 bases at V and 3 bases at J, with 24 bases between the two ends. Germline assignment: CDR1 MDHEN and CDR2 SYDVKM. This CDR3 comprises 17 residues. The CDR3 loop reads CASTSGNGWPSEETQYF. The CDR3 bases are TGTGCCAGCACCTCAGGGAATGGTTGGCCGAGCGAAGAGACCCAGTACTTC.

V usage is TRBV5-6 and J usage is TRBJ1-1, with 7 bases matching TRBD1. The CDR3 runs 15 residues. Per the germline V gene, CDR1 is SGHDT and CDR2 is YYEEEE. With 3 bases clipped from V and 11 bases from J, the junction kept 16 bases outside the gene matches. The CDR3 reads CASSSGQTVGSGAFF. The DNA of the CDR3 is TGTGCCAGCAGCTCGGGACAGACTGTGGGCTCGGGGGCTTTCTTT. The full variable domain, rest sourced from reference TRBV5-6 and TRBJ1-1, is DAGVTQSPTHLIKTRGQQVTLRCSPKSGHDTVSWYQQALGQGPQFIFQYYEEEERQRGNFPDRFSGHQFPNYSSELNVNALLLGDSALYLCASSSGQTVGSGAFFGQGTRLTVV.

V and J are TRBV6-5 and TRBJ1-6; D uncertain. V lost 7 bases and J lost 6, with 7 bases in between. Per the germline V gene, CDR1 is MNHEY and CDR2 is SVGAGI. The CDR3 has 12 amino acids. This CDR3 is CASKTVNSPLHF. The CDR3 bases are TGTGCCAGCAAGACGGTTAATTCACCCCTCCACTTT.

The V call is TRBV19, the J call TRBJ2-7; 7 bases fit TRBD1. The CDR3 runs 13 residues. The junction had 9 bases not matched to a gene; V was cut back by 7 bases and J by 6 bases. Germline-derived CDR1 and CDR2 are LNHDA and SQIVND (reference sequence). CDR3 DNA sequence: TGTGCCAGTAAAGGACAGGCCCGCGGCGAGCAGTACTTC. Translated, it gives CASKGQARGEQYF.

This chain connects TRBV15 to TRBJ1-5; D is uncertain. The germline CDR1 and CDR2 sequences are LNHNV and YYDKDF (reference sequence). CDR3 size: 14 residues. Trimming took 0 bases from V and 6 from J, leaving 9 bases between them. The CDR3 region is CATSRDRRGQPQHF. The CDR3 nucleotides are TGTGCCACCAGCAGAGATCGGCGGGGTCAGCCCCAGCATTTT.

The chain couples TRBV27 to TRBJ2-7, with 10 bases lining up with TRBD1. Germline V gene data show CDR1 as MNHEY and CDR2 as SMNVEV (reference sequence). The trim removed 6 bases at V and 2 bases at J, leaving 7 bases unmatched. The CDR3 length is 15 residues. In nucleotides, the CDR3 is TGTGCCAGCAGACTCCGGGACAGGGGACCCTACGAGCAGTACTTC. It translates to CASRLRDRGPYEQYF.

This chain uses TRBV11-2 with TRBJ2-2; D gene uncertain. The CDR3 covers 14 residues. V lost 3 bases and J lost 3, with 8 bases in between. Germline V lookup: CDR1 SGHAT, CDR2 FQNNGV. This CDR3 is CASSLASYTGELFF. The CDR3 bases are TGTGCCAGCAGCTTGGCCTCGTACACCGGGGAGCTGTTTTTT.